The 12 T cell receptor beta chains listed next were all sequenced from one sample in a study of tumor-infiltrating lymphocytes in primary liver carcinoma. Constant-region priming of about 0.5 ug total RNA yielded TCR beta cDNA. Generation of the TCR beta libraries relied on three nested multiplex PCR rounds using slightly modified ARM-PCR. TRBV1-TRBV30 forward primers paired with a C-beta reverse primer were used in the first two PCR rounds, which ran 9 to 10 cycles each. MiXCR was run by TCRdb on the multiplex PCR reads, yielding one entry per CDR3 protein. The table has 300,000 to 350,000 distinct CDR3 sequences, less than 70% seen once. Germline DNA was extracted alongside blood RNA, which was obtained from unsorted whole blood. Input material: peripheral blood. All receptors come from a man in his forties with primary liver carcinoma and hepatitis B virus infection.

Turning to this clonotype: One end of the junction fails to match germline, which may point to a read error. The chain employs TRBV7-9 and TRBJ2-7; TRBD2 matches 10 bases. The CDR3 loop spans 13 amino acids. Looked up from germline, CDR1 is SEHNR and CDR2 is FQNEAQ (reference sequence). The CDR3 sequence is CVSSRTSGYEQYF. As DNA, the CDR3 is TGTGTCAGCAGTCGGACTAGCGGCTACGAGCAGTACTTC.

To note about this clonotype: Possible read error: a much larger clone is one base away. The CDR3 nucleotides are TGTGCCAGCAGTTACGACAGTCACTGTGGCTACACCTTC. It codes for CASSYDSHCGYTF. The chain combines TRBV6-5 with TRBJ1-2, with a tentative D call TRBD1 (5 bases). Germline-derived CDR1 and CDR2 are MNHEY and SVGAGI. The CDR3 has 13 residues. Trimming removed 2 bases at V and 7 bases at J, with 11 bases between.

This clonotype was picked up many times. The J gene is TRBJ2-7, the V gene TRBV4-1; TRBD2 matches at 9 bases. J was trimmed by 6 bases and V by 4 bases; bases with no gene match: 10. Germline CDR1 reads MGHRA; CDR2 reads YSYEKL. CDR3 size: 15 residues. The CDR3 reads CASSPSGIGTSEQYF. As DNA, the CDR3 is TGCGCCAGCAGCCCTAGCGGGATAGGGACCTCCGAGCAGTACTTC.

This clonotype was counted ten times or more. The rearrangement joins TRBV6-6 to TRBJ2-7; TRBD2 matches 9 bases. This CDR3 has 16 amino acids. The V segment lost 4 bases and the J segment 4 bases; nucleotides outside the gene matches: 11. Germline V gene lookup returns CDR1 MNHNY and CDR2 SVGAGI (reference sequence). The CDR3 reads CASSFIPGLAAYEQYF. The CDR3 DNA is TGTGCCAGCAGTTTCATTCCGGGACTAGCTGCGTACGAGCAGTACTTC.

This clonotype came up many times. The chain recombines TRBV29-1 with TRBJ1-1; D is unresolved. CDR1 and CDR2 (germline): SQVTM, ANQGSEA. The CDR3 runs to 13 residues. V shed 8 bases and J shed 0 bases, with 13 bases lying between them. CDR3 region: CSLREGMNTEAFF. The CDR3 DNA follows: TGCAGCCTTAGAGAGGGTATGAACACTGAAGCTTTCTTT.

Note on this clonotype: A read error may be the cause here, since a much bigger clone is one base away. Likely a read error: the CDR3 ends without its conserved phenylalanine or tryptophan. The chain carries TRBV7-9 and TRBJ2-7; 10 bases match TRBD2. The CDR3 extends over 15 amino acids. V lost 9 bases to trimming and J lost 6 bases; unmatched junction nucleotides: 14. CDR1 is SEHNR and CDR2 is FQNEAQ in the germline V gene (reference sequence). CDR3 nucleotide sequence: TGTGCCAGTACTCCATTGGCTAGCGGGAGTAGCGAGCAGTACTTA. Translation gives CASTPLASGSSEQYL.

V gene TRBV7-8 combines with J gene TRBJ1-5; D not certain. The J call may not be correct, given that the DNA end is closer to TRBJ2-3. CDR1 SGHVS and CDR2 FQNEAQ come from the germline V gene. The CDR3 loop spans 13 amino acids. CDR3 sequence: CASRSGENQPQYF. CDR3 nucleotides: TGTGCCAGCAGAAGTGGGGAAAATCAGCCCCAGTATTTT.

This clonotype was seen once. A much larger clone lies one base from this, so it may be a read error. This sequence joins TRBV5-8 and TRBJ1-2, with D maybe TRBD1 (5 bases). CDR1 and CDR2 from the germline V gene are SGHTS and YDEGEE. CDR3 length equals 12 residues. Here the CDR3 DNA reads TGTGCCAGCAGCCCGGGGGACTATGGCTGCACCTTC. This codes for CASSPGDYGCTF.

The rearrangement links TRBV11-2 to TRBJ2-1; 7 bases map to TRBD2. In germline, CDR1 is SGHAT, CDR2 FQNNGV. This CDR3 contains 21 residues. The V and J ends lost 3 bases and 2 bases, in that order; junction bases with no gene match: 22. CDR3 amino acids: CASSFKHVLGREWWTYNEQFF. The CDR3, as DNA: TGTGCCAGCAGCTTCAAGCATGTGTTGGGGCGGGAGTGGTGGACCTACAATGAGCAGTTCTTC.

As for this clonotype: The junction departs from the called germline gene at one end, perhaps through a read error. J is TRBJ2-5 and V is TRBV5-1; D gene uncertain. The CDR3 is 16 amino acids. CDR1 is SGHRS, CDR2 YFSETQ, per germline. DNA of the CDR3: TGCGCCAGCAGCCACGGAAGCTCCACGCGAGAAGAGACTCAGTACTTC. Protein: CASSHGSSTREETQYF.

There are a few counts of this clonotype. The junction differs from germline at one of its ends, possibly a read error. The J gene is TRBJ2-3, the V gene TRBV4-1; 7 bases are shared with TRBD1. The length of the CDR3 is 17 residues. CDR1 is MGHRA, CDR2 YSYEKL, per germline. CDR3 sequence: CANSQEGDRGPADTQYF. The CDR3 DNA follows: TGCGCCAACAGCCAAGAAGGAGATAGGGGGCCGGCAGATACGCAGTATTTT.

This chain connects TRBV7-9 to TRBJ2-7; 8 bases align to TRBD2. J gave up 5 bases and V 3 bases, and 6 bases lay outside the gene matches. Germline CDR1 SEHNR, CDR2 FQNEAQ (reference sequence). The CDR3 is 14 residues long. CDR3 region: CASSLRGVPDEQYF. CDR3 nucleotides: TGTGCCAGCAGCTTGCGGGGGGTCCCGGACGAGCAGTACTTC.